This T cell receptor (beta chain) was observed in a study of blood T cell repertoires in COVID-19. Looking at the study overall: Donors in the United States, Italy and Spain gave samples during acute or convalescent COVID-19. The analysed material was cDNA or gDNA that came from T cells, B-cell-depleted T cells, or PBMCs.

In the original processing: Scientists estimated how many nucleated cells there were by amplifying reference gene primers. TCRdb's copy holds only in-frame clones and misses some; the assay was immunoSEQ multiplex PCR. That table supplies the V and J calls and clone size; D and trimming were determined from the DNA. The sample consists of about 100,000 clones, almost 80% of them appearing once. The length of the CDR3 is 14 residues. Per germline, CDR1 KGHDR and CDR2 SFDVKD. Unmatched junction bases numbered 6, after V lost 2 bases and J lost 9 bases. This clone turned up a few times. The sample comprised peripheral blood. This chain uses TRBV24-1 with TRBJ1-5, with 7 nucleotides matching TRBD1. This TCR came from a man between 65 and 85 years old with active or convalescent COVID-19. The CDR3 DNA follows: TGTGCCACCAGTGATTCCGGGACAGCCAGGCCCCAGCATTTT. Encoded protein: CATSDSGTARPQHF.